This T cell receptor beta chain was sequenced in a study of CD8 T cells in ankylosing spondylitis. On this clonotype itself: Antigen unknown.

Overall study results and limits: Disease-linked clones reportedly concentrated significantly in matched ankylosing spondylitis synovial fluid. The authors found the disease-linked clones to be CD8+ and relatively rare in peripheral blood. Both synovial fluid and blood in reactive arthritis had previously been reported to carry some motif variants. A TCR beta motif of several highly homologous variants seemed to mark ankylosing spondylitis blood.

Using its own MiXCR run on the 5' RACE reads, TCRdb lists one record per CDR3 protein. The table includes hundreds of thousands of distinct CDR3 sequences, around 11% detected once. The CDR3 runs 14 residues. V shed 6 bases, J shed 6 bases, and the junction held 10 bases outside the gene matches. The sequence came from a male donor with ankylosing spondylitis. Sequencing was performed on blood, either unsorted or a sorted T cell fraction (not recorded which). The chain recombines TRBV12-3 or TRBV12-4 with TRBJ2-7; 8 nucleotides match TRBD1. The CDR3 is CASSAGQGVGEQYF. For the CDR3, the DNA is TGTGCCAGCAGCGCCGGACAGGGCGTAGGCGAGCAGTACTTC.